The 25 T cell receptor beta chains listed next were all sequenced from one sample in a study of T cell responses to AZD1222 COVID-19 vaccine. Method: immunoSEQ multiplex PCR; TCRdb's copy keeps in-frame clones and lacks some. Here the sample spans approximately 110,000 clones, roughly 90% being singletons. The material was peripheral blood, obtained on day 0 of AZD1222 vaccination. All receptors derive from an adult in good health.

In this sample, this clone turned up a few times. This chain joins TRBV5-1 and TRBJ2-1; maybe TRBD2 (6 bases). V lost 4 bases to trimming and J lost 8 bases, with 10 bases between them. CDR3 size: 12 residues. CDR1 and CDR2 (germline): SGHRS, YFSETQ. CDR3 nucleotide sequence: TGCGCCAGCAGCCCAATAGCGGATGAGCAGTTCTTC. It yields the protein CASSPIADEQFF. The full variable domain, rest sourced from reference TRBV5-1 and TRBJ2-1, is KAGVTQTPRYLIKTRGQQVTLSCSPISGHRSVSWYQQTPGQGLQFLFEYFSETQRNKGNFPGRFSGRQFSNSRSEMNVSTLELGDSALYLCASSPIADEQFFGPGTRLTVL.

This sequence joins TRBV2 and TRBJ1-5; D perhaps matches TRBD1 (5 bases). The CDR3 runs to 17 residues. From germline, CDR1 is SNHLY and CDR2 FYNNEI. V was clipped by 1 base and J by 5 bases, with 18 bases between them. The CDR3 bases are TGTGCCAGCAGTGAAGGGGGACCGGGGCAGGGAGATCAGCCCCAGCATTTT. As protein: CASSEGGPGQGDQPQHF.

The chain recombines TRBV18 with TRBJ1-5; tentatively, D is TRBD1 (5 bases). In germline, CDR1 is KGHSH, CDR2 LQKENI. CDR3 length equals 14 residues. With 3 bases removed from V and 9 bases from J, the gap between germline ends came to 15 bases. The DNA for the CDR3 is TGTGCCAGCTCACCGGAGGCTAGGGGTGGGCCCCAGCATTTT. This gives the protein CASSPEARGGPQHF.

The CDR3 spells CSVEDVTDTQYF. The CDR3 coding sequence is TGCAGCGTTGAAGATGTTACAGATACGCAGTATTTT. This rearrangement joins TRBV29-1 to TRBJ2-3; D uncertain. Per the germline V gene, CDR1 is SQVTM and CDR2 is ANQGSEA. Trimming took 0 bases from V and 3 from J, leaving 4 bases between them. This CDR3 has 12 amino acids.

This chain joins TRBV19 and TRBJ2-1; maybe TRBD2 (6 bases). The V gene lost 1 base and the J gene lost 8 bases, with 12 bases spanning the gap. This CDR3 is built from 14 residues. Germline CDR1 is LNHDA and CDR2 is SQIVND (reference sequence). CDR3 protein: CASSIGGVLYEQFF. CDR3 nucleotide sequence: TGTGCCAGTAGTATAGGCGGGGTACTCTATGAGCAGTTCTTC.

V usage is TRBV19 and J usage is TRBJ2-3, with 7 bases that match TRBD1. Germline loops: CDR1 LNHDA, CDR2 SQIVND (reference sequence). Unmatched junction bases numbered 0, after V lost 5 bases and J lost 4 bases. The CDR3 consists of 12 residues. In DNA, the CDR3 is TGTGCCAGTAGTCAGGGGGCAGATACGCAGTATTTT. Residues: CASSQGADTQYF. Supplemented by reference TRBV19 and TRBJ2-3, the full variable domain reads DGGITQSPKYLFRKEGQNVTLSCEQNLNHDAMYWYRQDPGQGLRLIYYSQIVNDFQKGDIAEGYSVSREKKESFPLTVTSAQKNPTAFYLCASSQGADTQYFGPGTRLTVL.

The V and J genes are TRBV10-2 and TRBJ2-7, with D perhaps TRBD1 (7 bases). Per germline, CDR1 WSHSY and CDR2 SAAADI. Deletions cut 0 bases from V and 5 bases from J, with 14 bases between. The CDR3 sequence is 15 residues long. CDR3 sequence (DNA): TGCGCCAGCAGTGAGTCAGGAGGGGGCCGGAACGAGCAGTACTTC. The encoded protein is CASSESGGGRNEQYF.

The rearrangement joins TRBV5-1 to TRBJ2-2, with 9 nucleotides matching TRBD1. This CDR3 has 15 amino acids. J lost 10 bases, V lost 0 bases, and 7 bases had no gene match. Germline lookup yields CDR1 SGHRS and CDR2 YFSETQ. The chain's CDR3 is CASSLVGQGVPELFF. DNA for the CDR3: TGCGCCAGCAGCTTGGTGGGACAGGGAGTTCCGGAGCTGTTTTTT.

This clone has a single count. The V and J genes are TRBV27 and TRBJ2-7; tentative D call: TRBD1 (5 bases). There are 13 residues in the CDR3. CDR1 is MNHEY and CDR2 is SMNVEV in the germline V gene (reference sequence). V was shortened by 4 bases and J by 1 base, with 8 bases between the two germline ends. CDR3 loop: CASSSRQSYEQYF. As DNA, the CDR3 is TGTGCCAGCAGTTCCCGACAGTCCTACGAGCAGTACTTC.

V gene TRBV7-2 combines with J gene TRBJ2-1; D not certain. The CDR3 is made up of 14 amino acids. The V end was cut by 1 base, the J end by 3 bases, with 7 bases between. Germline-derived CDR1 and CDR2 are SGHTA and FQGNSA. The CDR3 DNA is TGTGCCAGCAGCTTAGGCTTGGGCTACAATGAGCAGTTCTTC. Translation gives CASSLGLGYNEQFF.

The chain is built from TRBV5-1 and TRBJ2-2, with D perhaps TRBD2 (5 bases). V dropped 4 bases and J dropped 0 bases, with 10 bases sitting between them. Germline V gene lookup returns CDR1 SGHRS and CDR2 YFSETQ. The CDR3 has 15 amino acids. CDR3 DNA: TGCGCCAGCAGCCCACGACTAACGAACACCGGGGAGCTGTTTTTT. Amino acids: CASSPRLTNTGELFF.

The rearrangement uses TRBV5-1 and TRBJ1-2; D is possibly TRBD1 (6 bases). CDR1 SGHRS and CDR2 YFSETQ come from the germline V gene. The ends were cut back, 4 bases at V and 3 bases at J, with 13 bases in the middle. This CDR3 comprises 14 residues. The CDR3 DNA reads TGCGCCAGCAGCCCTGTGACAGGTGACTATGGCTACACCTTC. Translation gives CASSPVTGDYGYTF.

V usage is TRBV11-3 and J usage is TRBJ1-4, with D uncertain. The germline V gene has CDR1 SGHNT and CDR2 YENEEA. The germline V and J ends were trimmed by 4 bases and 8 bases, with 8 bases remaining between them. The length of the CDR3 is 12 residues. CDR3 region: CASSYCGEKLFF. CDR3 coding DNA: TGTGCCAGCAGCTACTGTGGGGAAAAACTGTTTTTT. The full variable domain, with the rest looked up from reference TRBV11-3 and TRBJ1-4, is EAGVVQSPRYKIIEKKQPVAFWCNPISGHNTLYWYLQNLGQGPELLIRYENEEAVDDSQLPKDRFSAERLKGVDSTLKIQPAELGDSAVYLCASSYCGEKLFFGSGTQLSVL.

This clone was seen a single time. The chain recombines TRBV7-2 with TRBJ1-1, with a weak D call TRBD1 (6 bases). This CDR3 contains 15 residues. V was shortened by 1 base and J by 11 bases, with 20 bases between the two germline ends. Per the germline V gene, CDR1 is SGHTA and CDR2 is FQGNSA. In DNA, the CDR3 is TGTGCCAGCAGCTTAGATGGGGGCCTGACACGGGAGGCTTTCTTT. This sequence encodes CASSLDGGLTREAFF.

The chain carries TRBV4-1 and TRBJ1-1; D possibly corresponds to TRBD1 (5 bases). The V end was cut by 1 base, the J end by 9 bases, with 12 bases between. Germline-derived CDR1 and CDR2 are MGHRA and YSYEKL. This CDR3 contains 13 residues. In DNA form, the CDR3 reads TGCGCCAGCAGCCAAGTGGGGGTTGTCAAAGCTTTCTTT. Translating it yields CASSQVGVVKAFF.

The chain links TRBV14 to TRBJ2-7, with D perhaps TRBD2 (6 bases). The germline V gene has CDR1 SGHDN and CDR2 FVKESK. Trimming pared 0 bases from V and 0 bases from J, leaving 9 bases between. This CDR3 comprises 15 residues. CDR3 region: CASSQDVGLSYEQYF. The CDR3 DNA sequence: TGTGCCAGCAGCCAAGATGTGGGACTCTCCTACGAGCAGTACTTC.

The rearrangement uses TRBV29-1 and TRBJ2-1; no clear D gene. CDR1 and CDR2 (germline): SQVTM, ANQGSEA. V was cut by 4 bases and J by 9 bases, with 10 bases left in between. This CDR3 has 11 residues. The CDR3: CSVGFRGEQFF. CDR3 nucleotide sequence: TGCAGCGTTGGTTTCCGTGGTGAGCAGTTCTTC.

This chain uses TRBV6-5 with TRBJ2-7, with 9 bases that match TRBD2. The V segment lost 0 bases and the J segment 6 bases; nucleotides outside the gene matches: 6. Per germline, CDR1 MNHEY and CDR2 SVGAGI. This CDR3 has 15 residues. Here the CDR3 DNA reads TGTGCCAGCAGTTACTCGCCTAGCGGGGAGGCCGAGCAGTACTTC. Encoded protein: CASSYSPSGEAEQYF.

In its sample, this clone was seen a few times. Here the CDR3 reads CASSLGALAGTDTQYF. Here the CDR3 DNA reads TGTGCCAGCAGCTTGGGGGCACTAGCGGGAACAGATACGCAGTATTTT. This chain connects TRBV5-5 to TRBJ2-3, with 10 nucleotides matching TRBD2. Looked up from germline, CDR1 is SGHKS and CDR2 is YYEKEE (reference sequence). V lost 0 bases and J lost 3; bases outside the gene matches: 4. This CDR3 contains 16 residues.

This chain uses TRBV5-6 with TRBJ1-6; D not certain. The CDR3 loop spans 12 amino acids. V was cut by 4 bases and J by 10 bases, with 9 bases left in between. CDR1 is SGHDT and CDR2 is YYEEEE in the germline V gene. Here the CDR3 DNA reads TGTGCCAGCAGCCCACGCGGATCACCCCTCCACTTT. It codes for CASSPRGSPLHF.

This clone has only a few counts. V and J are TRBV5-1 and TRBJ1-2; 7 nucleotides agree with TRBD1. The CDR3 contains 16 residues. The germline CDR1 and CDR2 sequences are SGHRS and YFSETQ. Unmatched junction bases numbered 10, after V lost 1 base and J lost 4 bases. The CDR3 region is CASSLSGQASFYGYTF. The CDR3 nucleotides are TGCGCCAGCAGCTTGTCCGGACAGGCTTCCTTCTATGGCTACACCTTC.

This rearrangement joins TRBV10-3 to TRBJ1-1; weak D call: TRBD1 (5 bases). The V and J ends lost 4 bases and 2 bases respectively, with 11 bases between them. Germline CDR1 reads ENHRY; CDR2 reads SYGVKD. The CDR3 is 14 amino acids. The DNA of the CDR3 is TGTGCCATCAGTGTCGGGGCTTCCAACACTGAAGCTTTCTTT. Encoded protein: CAISVGASNTEAFF.

This clone has just a few counts. This chain uses TRBV5-1 with TRBJ2-7; 10 bases are a match to TRBD2. The germline CDR1 and CDR2 sequences are SGHRS and YFSETQ. V dropped 3 bases and J dropped 1; count of bases not matched to a gene: 7. This CDR3 has 16 residues. CDR3 amino acids: CASSWRGLAPSYEQYF. CDR3 DNA sequence: TGCGCCAGCAGCTGGAGGGGACTAGCGCCTTCCTACGAGCAGTACTTC.

This rearrangement joins TRBV7-9 to TRBJ2-7; 8 bases align to TRBD2. CDR1 is SEHNR and CDR2 is FQNEAQ in the germline V gene (reference sequence). The CDR3 extends over 16 amino acids. Losses at the gene ends were 2 bases for V and 4 bases for J; bases not matched to a gene: 10. The chain's CDR3 is CASSLMSTSGRYEQYF. Here the CDR3 DNA reads TGTGCCAGCAGCTTAATGTCTACTAGCGGTAGATACGAGCAGTACTTC.

The genes are TRBV9 and TRBJ2-2; TRBD2 matches at 9 bases. CDR1 is SGDLS, CDR2 YYNGEE, per germline. V dropped 0 bases and J dropped 5; count of bases not matched to a gene: 11. The CDR3 contains 18 residues. For the CDR3, the DNA is TGTGCCAGCAGCGTAGAGGGGGGCCGACTAGCGGTAACCGGGGAGCTGTTTTTT. It specifies CASSVEGGRLAVTGELFF.